Presented here are 6 T cell receptor beta chains from one specimen sequenced in a study of T cells in Graves' hyperthyroidism and ophthalmopathy. RNA transcripts provided the source from which TCR beta CDR3 regions were amplified. Researchers ran a first-round RT-PCR on the TCR CDR3 using the HTBI primer set. TCRdb redid the calling of the multiplex PCR reads with MiXCR, one entry per CDR3 protein. The sample has about 280,000 distinct CDR3 sequences, less than 30% seen once. Sequencing was carried out using blood. The receptor source for this set is a man between 40 and 49 years old with Graves' hyperthyroidism that later progressed to Graves' ophthalmopathy.

This chain uses TRBV30 with TRBJ1-2; TRBD1 agrees at 9 bases. From germline, CDR1 is GTSNPN and CDR2 SVGIG (reference sequence). Trimming at V came to 3 bases and at J to 6 bases, leaving 11 bases not matched to a gene. CDR3 size: 15 residues. Here the CDR3 DNA reads TGTGCCTGGAGGGGGGTGGGACAGGGTTTGGATGGCTACACCTTC. The encoded protein is CAWRGVGQGLDGYTF.

The rearrangement joins TRBV12-3 or TRBV12-4 to TRBJ2-2; possible D gene TRBD2, 6 bases. The CDR3 runs to 15 residues. With 10 bases removed from V and 2 bases from J, the gap between germline ends came to 17 bases. The CDR3 sequence is CATSRGAVNTGELFF. The CDR3 coding sequence is TGTGCCACCTCGCGGGGAGCGGTAAACACCGGGGAGCTGTTTTTT.

This clonotype was found many times. The gene calls are TRBV9 and TRBJ1-2; a possible D gene is TRBD1 (6 bases). The CDR3 sequence is 16 residues long. Germline V lookup: CDR1 SGDLS, CDR2 YYNGEE. Trimming stripped 2 bases from V and 6 bases from J, with 20 bases between. CDR3: CASSVGAGSGDDGYTF. The CDR3 DNA reads TGTGCCAGCAGCGTGGGGGCGGGGTCCGGGGACGATGGCTACACCTTC.

The V call is TRBV9, the J call TRBJ2-7; D might be TRBD1 or TRBD2, each matching 5 bases. V was shortened by 2 bases and J by 4 bases, with 16 bases between the two germline ends. The CDR3 loop spans 15 amino acids. Looked up from germline, CDR1 is SGDLS and CDR2 is YYNGEE. The DNA of the CDR3 is TGTGCCAGCAGCGTTAGACCGGGACGTTATTACGAGCAGTACTTC. Protein sequence: CASSVRPGRYYEQYF.

This clonotype was detected many times. The chain has TRBV4-1 and TRBJ2-2; a weak D match, TRBD1 (8 bases). This CDR3 has 17 residues. Between the trimmed V and J ends, which lost 5 bases and 0 bases, there was a span of 16 bases. CDR1 and CDR2 (germline): MGHRA, YSYEKL. As DNA, the CDR3 is TGCGCCAGCAGCTACAGGGGGGGTCTCGCGAACACCGGGGAGCTGTTTTTT. This gives the protein CASSYRGGLANTGELFF.

This clonotype came up many times. V gene TRBV4-1 combines with J gene TRBJ1-2; the match to TRBD1 covers 8 bases. V shed 1 base, J shed 5 bases, and the junction held 9 bases outside the gene matches. This CDR3 has 16 residues. Germline V gene data show CDR1 as MGHRA and CDR2 as YSYEKL. The CDR3, as DNA: TGCGCCAGCAGCCAAGTAAGGAGACAGGGGAGGTATGGCTACACCTTC. This gives the protein CASSQVRRQGRYGYTF.